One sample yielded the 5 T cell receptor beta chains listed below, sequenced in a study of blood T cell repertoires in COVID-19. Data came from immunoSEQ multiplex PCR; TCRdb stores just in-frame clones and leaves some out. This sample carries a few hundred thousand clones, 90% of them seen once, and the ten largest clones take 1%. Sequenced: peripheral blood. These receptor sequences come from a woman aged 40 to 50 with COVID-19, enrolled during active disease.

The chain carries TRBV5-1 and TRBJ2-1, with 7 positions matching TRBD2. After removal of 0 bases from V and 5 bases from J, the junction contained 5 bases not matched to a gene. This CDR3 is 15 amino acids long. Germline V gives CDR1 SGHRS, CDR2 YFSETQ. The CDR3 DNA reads TGCGCCAGCAGCTTGGTGGGGGAGGGCCACAATGAGCAGTTCTTC. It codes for CASSLVGEGHNEQFF.

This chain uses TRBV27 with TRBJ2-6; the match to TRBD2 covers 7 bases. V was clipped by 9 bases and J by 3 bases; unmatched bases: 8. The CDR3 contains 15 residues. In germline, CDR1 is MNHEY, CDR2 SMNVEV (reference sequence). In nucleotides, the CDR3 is TGTGCCAGTACTATCACGGGGGGTGGGGCCAACGTCCTGACTTTC. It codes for CASTITGGGANVLTF.

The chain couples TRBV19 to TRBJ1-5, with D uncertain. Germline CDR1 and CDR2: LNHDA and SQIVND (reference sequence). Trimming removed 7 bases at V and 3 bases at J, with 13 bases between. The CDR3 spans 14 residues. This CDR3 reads CASKSREFNQPQHF. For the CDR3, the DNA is TGTGCCAGTAAATCGCGGGAGTTCAATCAGCCCCAGCATTTT.

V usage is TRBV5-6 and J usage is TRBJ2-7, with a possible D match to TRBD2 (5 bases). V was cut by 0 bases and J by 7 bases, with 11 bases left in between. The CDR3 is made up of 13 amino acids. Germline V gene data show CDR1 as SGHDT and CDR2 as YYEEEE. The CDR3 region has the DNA TGTGCCAGCAGCTTGGGAAGGCGGAGGGAGCAGTACTTC. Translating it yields CASSLGRRREQYF.

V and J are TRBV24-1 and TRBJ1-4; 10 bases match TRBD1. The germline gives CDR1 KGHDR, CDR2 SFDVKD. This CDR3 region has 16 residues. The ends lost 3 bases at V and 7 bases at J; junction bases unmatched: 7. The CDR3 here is CATSDPRWTGGEKLFF. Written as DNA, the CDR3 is TGTGCCACCAGTGATCCCCGATGGACAGGGGGTGAAAAACTGTTTTTT.